This T cell receptor (beta chain) was observed in a study of response to subunit inactivated influenza vaccine. Whole-study findings and limits: After each seasonal influenza vaccination, few new T cells are recruited, the authors suggested.

Trimming cost V 0 bases and J 0 bases, with 9 bases left between them. The CDR3 runs 17 residues. Germline-derived CDR1 and CDR2 are WSHSY and SAAADI. This clonotype was observed a few times. Its antigen remains unidentified. Via MiXCR, TCRdb re-called the RT-PCR reads, giving one row per CDR3 protein. This table holds fewer than 700,000 distinct CDR3 sequences, over 10% found once. V is TRBV10-2 and J is TRBJ1-6, with D uncertain. Source: PBMCs from blood, taken roughly 6 weeks after vaccination. The source is a man aged 45-60 years who received an inactivated influenza vaccine. This chain's CDR3 is CASSESVGSSYNSPLHF. CDR3 nucleotides: TGCGCCAGCAGTGAGTCAGTAGGGAGCTCCTATAATTCACCCCTCCACTTT.